The clone carrying this T cell receptor (beta chain) was observed a few times. Its specificity is not known. This specimen belongs to a study of shared clonotypes between healthy human individuals. Whole-study findings and limits: Clonotype sharing among donors was expected to depend on sequencing depth. Among non-shared clonotypes, generation probabilities were lower than among those shared by all four donors.

Deep-level running was used for the assay. Genomic DNA per cell subset filled all wells of several immunoSEQ plates. Produced via immunoSEQ multiplex PCR; TCRdb's table is partial and in-frame only. The sample contains approximately 99,000 clones, 68% of which appear only once. Material for sequencing was memory CD8+ T cells sorted from blood. The subset here: CD45RO+ cells pooled with CCR7-negative TemRA cells. This clonotype originated in a woman aged 25 to 39 in good health.

This CDR3 reads CASRRPSLEGSSYEQYF. CDR3 in DNA: TGTGCCAGCAGGCGACCTAGCCTCGAGGGAAGCTCCTACGAGCAGTACTTC. V is TRBV6-8 and J is TRBJ2-7; D possibly corresponds to TRBD2 (5 bases). The ends were cut back, 6 bases at V and 0 bases at J, with 21 bases in the middle. Looked up from germline, CDR1 is MNHGY and CDR2 is SAAAGT. The CDR3 totals 17 residues.